The T cell receptor beta chain described here comes from a study of immune cell composition in non-small cell lung cancer. About this clone itself: Its matching antigen is unknown.

Clones were read by immunoSEQ multiplex PCR, and TCRdb kept only the in-frame ones, dropping some. Altogether around 4,500 clones are present, approximately 85% being singletons, with the ten largest covering roughly 9.9%. Findings and limits, study-wide: Tumour-reactive clones were not shown to match dominant in vivo tumour clones.

Trimming cost V 3 bases and J 8 bases; bases outside gene matches: 13. CDR3 length: 16 amino acids. Per the germline V gene, CDR1 is MNHEY and CDR2 is SMNVEV (reference sequence). The V call is TRBV27, the J call TRBJ2-1; 7 nucleotides line up with TRBD2. The receptor comes from a human donor with non-small cell lung cancer. The source material was lung tumor tissue. The DNA of the CDR3 is TGTGCCAGCAGTTTGGTGGGAGGGCCGGTGATCTATGAGCAGTTCTTC. It yields the protein CASSLVGGPVIYEQFF.